Below, one TCR beta chain is given with its context. Its antigen is unidentified. This record belongs to a study of cytomegalovirus exposure and HLA in healthy donors. Study-wide results and limits: Across donors, presence/absence analyses took sequencing depth to be roughly uniform. The study designated fewer than 200 TCR beta chains cytomegalovirus-associated.

A multiplex PCR was run with 60 Vbeta primers and 13 Jbeta primers. TCRdb's table, derived via immunoSEQ multiplex PCR, lists solely in-frame clones and lacks some. The sample includes approximately 130,000 clones, 75% to 90% seen only once; the top ten take under 8.5%. CDR1 and CDR2 from the germline V gene are MDHEN and SYDVKM. The V end lost 6 bases, the J end lost 5 bases, and 19 bases lay between the germline ends. There are 16 residues in the CDR3. The receptor's source is a woman aged 25 to 39 in good health and CMV-seropositive. This chain uses TRBV28 with TRBJ2-2; weak D call: TRBD1 (5 bases). Sample: PBMCs. The CDR3 loop reads CASRVARVPPTGELFF. CDR3 in DNA: TGTGCCAGCAGGGTCGCCAGGGTGCCCCCAACCGGGGAGCTGTTTTTT. Complete variable domain (other parts from reference TRBV28 and TRBJ2-2): DVKVTQSSRYLVKRTGEKVFLECVQDMDHENMFWYRQDPGLGLRLIYFSYDVKMKEKGDIPEGYSVSREKKERFSLILESASTNQTSMYLCASRVARVPPTGELFFGEGSRLTVL.